Detailed here is one T cell receptor (beta chain). This sample was taken from a study of T cells after yellow fever vaccination. Overall study context: Preparing low-cell-number fractions relied on SMART-Seq v4 Ultra Low Input.

This CDR3 region has 13 residues. V lost 2 bases to trimming and J lost 3 bases, with 8 bases between them. The germline CDR1 and CDR2 sequences are MNHEY and SVGEGT. Via MiXCR, TCRdb re-called the 5' RACE reads, giving one row per CDR3 protein. The sample contains some 400,000 distinct CDR3 sequences, 6.2% of which appear only once. This chain uses TRBV6-2 or TRBV6-3 with TRBJ2-7; no firm D call. The sequenced sample was PBMCs, obtained 5 days after the yellow fever booster vaccination. The TCR sequence derives from a man aged 25 to 45 who received the YFV17D yellow fever vaccine. DNA of the CDR3: TGTGCCAGCAGTTACGGACGGCACTACGAGCAGTACTTC. Its protein product is CASSYGRHYEQYF.